This entry lists 23 T cell receptor beta chains sequenced from one sample in a study of cytomegalovirus exposure and HLA in healthy donors. The PCR had 60 Vbeta and 13 Jbeta primers. The data were produced by immunoSEQ multiplex PCR, yet TCRdb's version contains in-frame clones alone and is incomplete. The sample includes around 37,000 clones, 70% to 75% of them seen just once. The sequencing input was PBMCs. All receptors derive from a man aged 25-45 years in good health and CMV-seronegative.

The J gene is TRBJ2-7, the V gene TRBV11-2, with 7 bases lining up with TRBD1. This CDR3 region has 14 residues. Looked up from germline, CDR1 is SGHAT and CDR2 is FQNNGV. J gave up 0 bases and V 5 bases, and 4 bases lay outside the gene matches. The CDR3 loop is CASSLTGFSYEQYF. Here the CDR3 DNA reads TGTGCCAGCAGCCTGACAGGGTTCTCCTACGAGCAGTACTTC.

This rearrangement joins TRBV18 to TRBJ1-1; a weak D match, TRBD1 (5 bases). This CDR3 region has 15 residues. CDR1 KGHSH and CDR2 LQKENI come from the germline V gene. V dropped 1 base and J dropped 4 bases, with 13 bases sitting between them. CDR3 sequence: CASSPRGGATTEAFF. Here the CDR3 DNA reads TGTGCCAGCTCACCACGGGGAGGGGCCACCACTGAAGCTTTCTTT.

The chain uses TRBV12-5 and TRBJ2-1, with D possibly TRBD1 on 5 matching bases. The CDR3 loop spans 16 amino acids. The V gene lost 0 bases and the J gene lost 4 bases, with 13 bases spanning the gap. CDR1 is LGHNT, CDR2 FRNRAP, per germline. The CDR3 nucleotides read TGTGCTAGTGGTTTGGTTACAGGAGAGACATACAATGAGCAGTTCTTC. This gives the protein CASGLVTGETYNEQFF.

The V and J genes are TRBV19 and TRBJ2-3; a weak D match, TRBD2 (5 bases). This CDR3 has 13 residues. The V gene's germline CDR1 is LNHDA and CDR2 SQIVND (reference sequence). V lost 7 bases, J lost 4 bases, and 12 bases lay in between. As DNA, the CDR3 is TGTGCCAGTAACAGTCTCGGGGCAGATACGCAGTATTTT. Protein sequence: CASNSLGADTQYF.

The CDR3 region is CASSSRTGGGNSPLHF. CDR3 DNA sequence: TGTGCCAGCAGTTCCAGGACAGGGGGAGGTAATTCACCCCTCCACTTT. The V and J genes are TRBV7-6 and TRBJ1-6; 10 nucleotides line up with TRBD1. The ends lost 6 bases at V and 6 bases at J; junction bases unmatched: 8. Germline V gene data show CDR1 as SGHVS and CDR2 as FNYEAQ. CDR3 length: 16 amino acids.

The chain has TRBV7-6 and TRBJ2-3; D is ambiguous. Trimming cost V 4 bases and J 0 bases, with 11 bases left between them. The germline gives CDR1 SGHVS, CDR2 FNYEAQ. The CDR3 loop spans 15 amino acids. The CDR3: CASSSQTTSTDTQYF. Here the CDR3 DNA reads TGTGCCAGCAGCTCCCAGACAACTAGCACAGATACGCAGTATTTT.

The J gene is TRBJ1-3, the V gene TRBV2, with TRBD1 as a possible D gene (6 bases). With 5 bases removed from V and 0 bases from J, the gap between germline ends came to 11 bases. The CDR3 covers 15 residues. CDR1 and CDR2 from the germline V gene are SNHLY and FYNNEI. The CDR3 loop reads CASSTTGRSGNTIYF. CDR3 DNA: TGTGCCAGCAGTACCACAGGGCGCTCTGGAAACACCATATATTTT.

This sequence joins TRBV27 and TRBJ2-3; the D gene is possibly TRBD2 (6 bases). Germline CDR1 is MNHEY and CDR2 is SMNVEV (reference sequence). This CDR3 is 15 amino acids long. Between the trimmed V and J ends, which lost 3 bases and 6 bases, there was a span of 16 bases. The CDR3 sequence is CASSFSKPGGDTQYF. CDR3 in DNA: TGTGCCAGCAGTTTTAGCAAGCCTGGGGGGGATACGCAGTATTTT.

CDR3 bases: TGCGCCAGCAGCTTTGGCAGCGGGGGTGACAATGAGCAGTTCTTC. The encoded protein is CASSFGSGGDNEQFF. V usage is TRBV5-1 and J usage is TRBJ2-1, with 8 bases lining up with TRBD2. The V gene's germline CDR1 is SGHRS and CDR2 YFSETQ. The length of the CDR3 is 15 residues. The ends lost 2 bases at V and 5 bases at J; junction bases unmatched: 6. Together with reference TRBV5-1 and TRBJ2-1, the CDR3 gives the full variable domain: KAGVTQTPRYLIKTRGQQVTLSCSPISGHRSVSWYQQTPGQGLQFLFEYFSETQRNKGNFPGRFSGRQFSNSRSEMNVSTLELGDSALYLCASSFGSGGDNEQFFGPGTRLTVL.

The V gene is TRBV27, the J gene TRBJ1-1; a weak D match, TRBD1 (5 bases). Looked up from germline, CDR1 is MNHEY and CDR2 is SMNVEV (reference sequence). V lost 2 bases, J lost 4 bases, and 11 bases lay in between. The CDR3 runs 14 residues. DNA for the CDR3: TGTGCCAGCAGTTTAGGGGGGTTAAGCACTGAAGCTTTCTTT. Its protein is CASSLGGLSTEAFF.

This clone has a single count. The chain joins TRBV5-1 to TRBJ2-1; 13 bases are shared with TRBD2. The V gene's germline CDR1 is SGHRS and CDR2 YFSETQ. This CDR3 is built from 16 residues. V lost 7 bases to trimming and J lost 3 bases; unmatched junction nucleotides: 7. CDR3 loop: CASRTSGGLYYNEQFF. In nucleotides, the CDR3 is TGCGCCAGCCGGACTAGCGGGGGCCTTTACTACAATGAGCAGTTCTTC.

The chain combines TRBV11-2 with TRBJ2-5; 9 nucleotides agree with TRBD1. The V segment lost 4 bases and the J segment 7 bases; nucleotides outside the gene matches: 10. This CDR3 is 15 amino acids long. Germline V gene sequence: CDR1 SGHAT, CDR2 FQNNGV. The CDR3 DNA follows: TGTGCCAGCAGCTCCACAGGGGGCGCGGACGGGACCCAGTACTTC. The encoded protein is CASSSTGGADGTQYF.

This chain links TRBV5-1 with TRBJ2-1; unclear D gene. The CDR3 has 12 residues. Germline V gene data show CDR1 as SGHRS and CDR2 as YFSETQ. Between the trimmed V and J ends, which lost 5 bases and 6 bases, there was a span of 9 bases. The CDR3 sequence is CASSLDFNEQFF. CDR3 sequence (DNA): TGCGCCAGCAGTTTAGACTTCAATGAGCAGTTCTTC. The entire variable domain, with the rest obtained from reference TRBV5-1 and TRBJ2-1, is as follows: KAGVTQTPRYLIKTRGQQVTLSCSPISGHRSVSWYQQTPGQGLQFLFEYFSETQRNKGNFPGRFSGRQFSNSRSEMNVSTLELGDSALYLCASSLDFNEQFFGPGTRLTVL.

The CDR3 region has the DNA TGTGCCAGCAGACCGGGACTTGTGAACACTGAAGCTTTCTTT. Residues: CASRPGLVNTEAFF. The chain recombines TRBV27 with TRBJ1-1; tentatively, D is TRBD1 (5 bases). The CDR3 runs 14 residues. Germline V CDR1 and CDR2: MNHEY, SMNVEV (reference sequence). Trimming left V 6 bases short and J 0 bases short, with 11 bases between.

The chain couples TRBV19 to TRBJ2-2; 9 nucleotides agree with TRBD1. Trimming removed 7 bases from V and 6 bases from J; junction bases left unmatched: 9. There are 15 residues in the CDR3. Germline V gene data show CDR1 as LNHDA and CDR2 as SQIVND (reference sequence). The CDR3 DNA reads as TGTGCCAGTATCCAGGACAGGGGAAGTTCCGGGGAGCTGTTTTTT. It yields the protein CASIQDRGSSGELFF.

This clone came up a few times. This chain connects TRBV18 to TRBJ2-1; TRBD1 matches at 7 bases. The CDR3 runs 15 residues. Losses at the gene ends were 2 bases for V and 1 base for J; bases not matched to a gene: 2. CDR1 KGHSH and CDR2 LQKENI come from the germline V gene. This CDR3 is CASSPNRGSYNEQFF. In nucleotides, the CDR3 is TGTGCCAGCTCACCAAACAGGGGTTCCTACAATGAGCAGTTCTTC.

The gene calls are TRBV7-2 and TRBJ2-5; a weak D match, TRBD1 (8 bases). The ends were cut back, 3 bases at V and 2 bases at J, with 16 bases in the middle. The CDR3 is made up of 16 amino acids. Germline-derived CDR1 and CDR2 are SGHTA and FQGNSA. DNA for the CDR3: TGTGCCAGCAGCTTCGGACAGGGAGGGGAACAAGAGACCCAGTACTTC. Residues: CASSFGQGGEQETQYF.

The chain combines TRBV27 with TRBJ2-3; D is ambiguous. V was cut by 3 bases and J by 5 bases, with 6 bases left in between. The CDR3 loop spans 12 amino acids. The V gene's germline CDR1 is MNHEY and CDR2 SMNVEV (reference sequence). The CDR3 here is CASSFGGDTQYF. CDR3 coding DNA: TGTGCCAGCAGTTTTGGCGGAGATACGCAGTATTTT.

This clone was observed a single time. The V gene is TRBV5-1, the J gene TRBJ2-1; 8 bases line up with TRBD2. Per the germline V gene, CDR1 is SGHRS and CDR2 is YFSETQ. This CDR3 is built from 18 residues. V lost 5 bases and J lost 7; bases outside the gene matches: 20. The CDR3 protein is CASRRAGGSTNTRNEQFF. The DNA of the CDR3 is TGCGCCAGCAGGAGGGCGGGGGGCTCTACCAATACAAGGAATGAGCAGTTCTTC.

This clone has just a few counts. The sample carries other DNA sequences with the same CDR3. The V call is TRBV19, the J call TRBJ1-5; D is unclear. Germline CDR1 is LNHDA and CDR2 is SQIVND (reference sequence). This CDR3 has 14 amino acids. The germline V and J ends were trimmed by 1 base and 3 bases, with 7 bases remaining between them. The CDR3 sequence: CASSIGQNNQPQHF. In DNA form, the CDR3 reads TGTGCCAGTAGTATAGGCCAGAACAATCAGCCCCAGCATTTT.

The J gene is TRBJ1-1, the V gene TRBV6-5; D might be TRBD1 (5 bases). Deletions cut 4 bases from V and 0 bases from J, with 12 bases between. Germline CDR1 MNHEY, CDR2 SVGAGI. The CDR3 totals 15 residues. The CDR3 sequence is CASSFNGGLNTEAFF. CDR3 nucleotides: TGTGCCAGCAGTTTCAACGGGGGGTTGAACACTGAAGCTTTCTTT.

This chain links TRBV6-5 with TRBJ2-1, with D tentatively TRBD2 (7 bases). Between the trimmed V and J ends, which lost 1 base and 0 bases, there was a span of 10 bases. CDR3 length: 16 amino acids. Germline CDR1 is MNHEY and CDR2 is SVGAGI. CDR3 region: CASSYWRGPSYNEQFF. The CDR3 region has the DNA TGTGCCAGCAGTTACTGGCGGGGGCCCTCCTACAATGAGCAGTTCTTC.

This clone has only a few counts. The rearrangement joins TRBV10-3 to TRBJ1-2, with D maybe TRBD1 (5 bases). In germline, CDR1 is ENHRY, CDR2 SYGVKD. The CDR3 is made up of 13 amino acids. Trimming took off 0 bases at V and 8 bases at J, with 10 bases between the two ends. The CDR3 region has the DNA TGTGCCATCAGTGAGTCGCAGGGTCGGGGCTACACCTTC. Its protein product is CAISESQGRGYTF.